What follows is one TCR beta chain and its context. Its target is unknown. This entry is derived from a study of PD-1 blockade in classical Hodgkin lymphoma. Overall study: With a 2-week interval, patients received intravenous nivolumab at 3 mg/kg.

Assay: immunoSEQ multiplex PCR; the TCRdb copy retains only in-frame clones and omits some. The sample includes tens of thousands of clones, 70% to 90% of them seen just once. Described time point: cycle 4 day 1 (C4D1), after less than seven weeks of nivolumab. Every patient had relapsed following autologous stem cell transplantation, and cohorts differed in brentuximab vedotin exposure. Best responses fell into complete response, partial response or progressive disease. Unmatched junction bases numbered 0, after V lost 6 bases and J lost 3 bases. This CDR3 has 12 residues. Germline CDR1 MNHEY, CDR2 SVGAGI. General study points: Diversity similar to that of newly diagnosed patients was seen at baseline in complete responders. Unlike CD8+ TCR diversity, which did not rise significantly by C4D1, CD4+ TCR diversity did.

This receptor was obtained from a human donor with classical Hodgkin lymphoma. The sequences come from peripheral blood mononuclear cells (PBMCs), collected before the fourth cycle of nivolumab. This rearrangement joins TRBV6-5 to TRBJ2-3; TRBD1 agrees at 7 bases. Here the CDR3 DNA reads TGTGCCAGCAGGACAGGGACAGATACGCAGTATTTT. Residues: CASRTGTDTQYF.